This T cell receptor (beta chain) was documented in a study of Ad26.COV2.S vaccination and SARS-CoV-2 variants. This CDR3 has 17 residues. The trim removed 4 bases at V and 0 bases at J, leaving 8 bases unmatched. Per the germline V gene, CDR1 is MGHRA and CDR2 is YSYEKL. Repertoires were generated with immunoSEQ multiplex PCR, while TCRdb's copy carries only in-frame clones and drops some. The sample comprises hundreds of thousands of clones, roughly 90% of which are singletons, and around 6.4% rests with the top ten. Treatment in this sample: around 19 received Ad26.COV2.S at low or high dose, single or two shots; roughly five received placebo; per-sample allocation not given. Collection of samples fell on day 63 after the first vaccine or placebo injection.

This TCR was sampled from a person between 18 and 60 years old who received the Ad26.COV2.S COVID-19 vaccine or a placebo. Here the sequenced sample was peripheral blood, taken in a trial of Ad26.COV2.S vaccine versus placebo. This sequence joins TRBV4-1 and TRBJ1-5, with TRBD1 matching 8 bases. The CDR3 reads CASSPDRGLLSNQPQHF. CDR3 sequence (DNA): TGCGCCAGCAGCCCTGACAGGGGCCTACTTAGCAATCAGCCCCAGCATTTT.